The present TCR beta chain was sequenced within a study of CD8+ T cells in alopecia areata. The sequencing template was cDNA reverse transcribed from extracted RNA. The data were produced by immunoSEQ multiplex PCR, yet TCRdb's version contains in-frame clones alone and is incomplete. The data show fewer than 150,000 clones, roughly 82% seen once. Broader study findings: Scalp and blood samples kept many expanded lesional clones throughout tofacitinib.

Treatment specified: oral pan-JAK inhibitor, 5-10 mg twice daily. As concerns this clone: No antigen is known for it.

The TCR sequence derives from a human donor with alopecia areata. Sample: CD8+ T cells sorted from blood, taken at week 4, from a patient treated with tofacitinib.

CDR3 residues: CASSPSGGRGETQYF. CDR3 in DNA: TGTGCCAGCAGCCCCTCCGGGGGGCGAGGGGAGACCCAGTACTTC. This chain connects TRBV11-1 to TRBJ2-5; weak D call: TRBD2 (7 bases). CDR1 and CDR2 from the germline V gene are SGHAT and FQDESV (reference sequence). Trimming left V 5 bases short and J 5 bases short, with 18 bases between. This CDR3 is built from 15 residues.